The T cell receptor (beta chain) under discussion was sequenced for a study of CD8 T cells in Susac syndrome. RNA, at about 0.45 to 1 ug, was reverse transcribed with random hexamers. Amplification of TCR beta CDR3 used immunoSEQ multiplex PCR across 54 Vbeta and 13 Jbeta. A single record per CDR3 protein comes from TCRdb applying MiXCR to the immunoSEQ multiplex PCR reads. The sample shows 200,000 to 250,000 distinct CDR3 sequences, around 95% of them seen only once. TCR beta was sequenced from blood CD8+ and CD4+ T cells. In the multiple sclerosis control group, patients were treatment-naive and had stable or active relapsing-remitting disease. FACS enriched CD8+ TEMRA cells, while bulk CD8+ and CD4+ were negatively isolated. Trimming at V came to 4 bases and at J to 4 bases, leaving 8 bases not matched to a gene. The CDR3 sequence is 14 residues long. CDR1 is SQVTM, CDR2 ANQGSEA, per germline.

This chain joins TRBV29-1 and TRBJ1-2, with 8 bases that match TRBD1. The TCR sequence derives from a human donor with multiple sclerosis. The sequencing input was CD4+ T cells from PBMCs. CDR3 nucleotide sequence: TGCAGCGTTGTTGGACAGGGTGGAAGCTATGGCTACACCTTC. This codes for CSVVGQGGSYGYTF.